Below, 22 T cell receptor beta chains from the same sample are listed, as sequenced in a study of vaccination effects on CD4 cells after COVID-19. The protocol was immunoSEQ multiplex PCR, while the TCRdb copy is restricted to in-frame clones and leaves out a portion. The table records nearly 30,000 clones, roughly 76% of them present only once. Their target antigens are unknown. Before sequencing took place, the ViraFEST assay used viral peptide pools to expand antigen-specific CD4+ T cells. Subsequent to roughly 9 days of culture, CD4+ T cells were isolated. All study participants received two doses of BNT162b2 or mRNA-1273 vaccine. The sequenced sample was CD4+ T cells from PBMCs cultured with SARS-CoV-2 spike peptides, obtained after COVID-19 vaccination. The receptors shown here come from a human donor who received a COVID-19 vaccine. Some clones in this sample may be carry-over from other donors' samples.

The chain is built from TRBV3-1 (or the pseudogene TRBV3-2) and TRBJ2-1, with D possibly matching TRBD2 (7 bases). Germline V gives CDR1 LGHDT, CDR2 YNNKEL (reference sequence). The germline V and J ends were trimmed by 4 bases and 8 bases, with 9 bases remaining between them. The CDR3 loop spans 12 amino acids. This chain's CDR3 is CASSRGGHEQFF. The CDR3 coding sequence is TGTGCCAGCAGCCGGGGGGGCCATGAGCAGTTCTTC.

The chain is built from TRBV18 and TRBJ1-1, with 7 bases fitting TRBD1. With 3 bases clipped from V and 3 bases from J, the junction kept 7 bases outside the gene matches. Germline loops: CDR1 KGHSH, CDR2 LQKENI. The CDR3 is 15 amino acids. The CDR3 protein is CASSPGDRVDTEAFF. CDR3 nucleotides: TGTGCCAGCTCACCGGGCGACAGGGTGGACACTGAAGCTTTCTTT.

This clone has just one count. The V and J genes are TRBV24-1 and TRBJ1-2; D not resolved. V lost 5 bases and J lost 9, with 12 bases in between. There are 12 residues in the CDR3. Germline CDR1 and CDR2: KGHDR and SFDVKD. CDR3 sequence: CATSGGSGSYTF. The CDR3, as DNA: TGTGCCACCAGTGGGGGTTCCGGGAGCTACACCTTC.

The chain couples TRBV7-2 to TRBJ1-6; D gene ambiguous. The germline CDR1 and CDR2 sequences are SGHTA and FQGNSA. V lost 1 base, J lost 2 bases, and 9 bases lay in between. This CDR3 is 16 amino acids long. CDR3 DNA sequence: TGTGCCAGCAGCTTAGTTGCGAGCACCTATAATTCACCCCTCCACTTT. The encoded protein is CASSLVASTYNSPLHF. Filled out from reference TRBV7-2 and TRBJ1-6, the complete variable domain reads GAGVSQSPSNKVTEKGKDVELRCDPISGHTALYWYRQSLGQGLEFLIYFQGNSAPDKSGLPSDRFSAERTGGSVSTLTIQRTQQEDSAVYLCASSLVASTYNSPLHFGNGTRLTVT.

CDR3 in amino acids: CASSPVLLGGDEQFF. In nucleotides, the CDR3 is TGTGCCAGCAGCCCCGTGCTCCTAGGGGGCGATGAGCAGTTCTTC. The gene calls are TRBV5-4 and TRBJ2-1, with 7 bases that match TRBD1. In germline, CDR1 is SGHNT, CDR2 YYREEE (reference sequence). The V segment lost 4 bases and the J segment 8 bases; nucleotides outside the gene matches: 12. The CDR3 runs to 15 residues.

The chain employs TRBV6-2 or TRBV6-3 and TRBJ1-4, with D perhaps matching TRBD1 (6 bases). This CDR3 spans 16 amino acids. V was pared by 2 bases and J by 0 bases, with 10 bases between. Germline V lookup: CDR1 MNHEY, CDR2 SVGEGT. CDR3 sequence: CASSYGQLATNEKLFF. The CDR3 nucleotides read TGTGCCAGCAGTTACGGACAGCTCGCAACTAATGAAAAACTGTTTTTT.

The V and J genes are TRBV18 and TRBJ1-5, with D uncertain. V lost 3 bases, J lost 4 bases, and 4 bases lay in between. Germline V lookup: CDR1 KGHSH, CDR2 LQKENI. The CDR3 is 12 amino acids. CDR3 sequence (DNA): TGTGCCAGCTCACCTGAAAATCAGCCCCAGCATTTT. It codes for CASSPENQPQHF.

The CDR3 here is CASSLQGPGANVLTF. CDR3 DNA sequence: TGTGCCAGCAGCTTACAGGGGCCTGGGGCCAACGTCCTGACTTTC. The J gene is TRBJ2-6, the V gene TRBV7-2; possible D gene TRBD1, 6 bases. CDR1 and CDR2 (germline): SGHTA, FQGNSA. The CDR3 is made up of 15 amino acids. V gave up 2 bases and J gave up 2 bases, with 7 bases separating them.

The chain combines TRBV6-6 with TRBJ2-1; D may be TRBD2 (7 bases). The CDR3 spans 15 residues. V was shortened by 6 bases and J by 7 bases, with 19 bases between the two germline ends. Germline V gene lookup returns CDR1 MNHNY and CDR2 SVGAGI (reference sequence). DNA of the CDR3: TGTGCCAGCAGCGCCGCAGGGGAGGGTCGAAATGAGCAGTTCTTC. This sequence encodes CASSAAGEGRNEQFF.

The chain couples TRBV5-1 to TRBJ2-3; D perhaps matches TRBD2 (5 bases). Germline V gives CDR1 SGHRS, CDR2 YFSETQ. Trimming stripped 2 bases from V and 5 bases from J, with 12 bases between. This CDR3 spans 14 amino acids. The CDR3 region has the DNA TGCGCCAGCAGCTTCCAACTAGTGGGAGATACGCAGTATTTT. Translation: CASSFQLVGDTQYF. The full variable domain, completed using reference TRBV5-1 and TRBJ2-3, is KAGVTQTPRYLIKTRGQQVTLSCSPISGHRSVSWYQQTPGQGLQFLFEYFSETQRNKGNFPGRFSGRQFSNSRSEMNVSTLELGDSALYLCASSFQLVGDTQYFGPGTRLTVL.

The genes are TRBV5-8 and TRBJ2-1; TRBD1 agrees at 7 bases. This CDR3 has 13 residues. The V and J ends lost 9 bases and 8 bases, in that order; junction bases with no gene match: 11. Germline V gene lookup returns CDR1 SGHTS and CDR2 YDEGEE. In nucleotides, the CDR3 is TGTGCCACACCACCGAACAGGGGAGATGAGCAGTTCTTC. Amino acids: CATPPNRGDEQFF. Together with reference TRBV5-8 and TRBJ2-1, the CDR3 gives the full variable domain: EAGVTQSPTHLIKTRGQQATLRCSPISGHTSVYWYQQALGLGLQFLLWYDEGEERNRGNFPPRFSGRQFPNYSSELNVNALELEDSALYLCATPPNRGDEQFFGPGTRLTVL.

CDR3 loop: CASWKQGAVNGYTF. The CDR3 DNA reads TGTGCCAGCTGGAAACAGGGGGCGGTCAATGGCTACACCTTC. The chain combines TRBV6-5 with TRBJ1-2, with 9 bases that match TRBD1. With 8 bases clipped from V and 6 bases from J, the junction kept 10 bases outside the gene matches. This CDR3 has 14 amino acids. Germline-derived CDR1 and CDR2 are MNHEY and SVGAGI.

The CDR3 nucleotides read TGTGCCAGCCGACCAGGGACCTCTAATTCACCCCTCCACTTT. It specifies CASRPGTSNSPLHF. The chain couples TRBV28 to TRBJ1-6; the D gene is possibly TRBD1 (5 bases). Germline lookup yields CDR1 MDHEN and CDR2 SYDVKM. This CDR3 comprises 14 residues. Trimming took off 8 bases at V and 6 bases at J, with 14 bases between the two ends.

The genes are TRBV28 and TRBJ2-6, with 9 bases aligning to TRBD1. Germline CDR1 and CDR2: MDHEN and SYDVKM. J gave up 10 bases and V 10 bases, and 11 bases lay outside the gene matches. This CDR3 contains 14 residues. CDR3 DNA: TGTGCCACCTTGTTACAGGGGGCAGTAAACGTCCTGACTTTC. It encodes CATLLQGAVNVLTF.

J is TRBJ2-5 and V is TRBV9, with D possibly being TRBD2 (6 bases). There are 15 residues in the CDR3. V was shortened by 5 bases and J by 5 bases, with 19 bases between the two germline ends. Germline V gives CDR1 SGDLS, CDR2 YYNGEE. The CDR3 DNA is TGTGCCAGCAGTGTGAGGGGACTGCAGTGGGAGACCCAGTACTTC. Its protein is CASSVRGLQWETQYF.

The chain employs TRBV6-6 and TRBJ1-2, with D possibly matching TRBD1 (5 bases). Germline V gives CDR1 MNHNY, CDR2 SVGAGI (reference sequence). V was clipped by 8 bases and J by 6 bases, with 10 bases between them. The CDR3 loop spans 11 amino acids. The CDR3 DNA sequence: TGTGCCAGCTCTGGGGGAAATGGCTACACCTTC. Its translation is CASSGGNGYTF.

The chain couples TRBV10-3 to TRBJ1-2, with D possibly matching TRBD1 (6 bases). Germline values: CDR1 ENHRY, CDR2 SYGVKD. V was pared by 6 bases and J by 4 bases, with 15 bases between. The CDR3 totals 14 residues. The DNA for the CDR3 is TGTGCCATCAGAATAGAGGGGGGCAGCTATGGCTACACCTTC. Translated: CAIRIEGGSYGYTF.

This chain links TRBV5-6 with TRBJ2-7; 8 bases are shared with TRBD1. Germline CDR1 is SGHDT and CDR2 is YYEEEE. The CDR3 is 15 amino acids. The J segment lost 3 bases and the V segment lost 2 bases, leaving 7 bases of the junction unmatched. This CDR3 is CASSLGDRTYYEQYV. CDR3 sequence (DNA): TGTGCCAGCAGCTTAGGGGACAGGACCTACTACGAGCAGTACGTC.

In this sample, this clone turned up once. The chain uses TRBV9 and TRBJ1-2, with D tentatively TRBD1 (5 bases). Germline CDR1 reads SGDLS; CDR2 reads YYNGEE. V shed 3 bases and J shed 6 bases, with 15 bases lying between them. This CDR3 region has 14 residues. Here the CDR3 reads CASSDRTAGNGYTF. The CDR3 coding sequence is TGTGCCAGCAGCGACCGTACGGCAGGGAATGGCTACACCTTC.

The V call is TRBV6-2 or TRBV6-3, the J call TRBJ1-2, with 7 bases lining up with TRBD1. The V gene's germline CDR1 is MNHEY and CDR2 SVGEGT. The CDR3 spans 16 residues. Trimming at V came to 6 bases and at J to 1 base, leaving 11 bases not matched to a gene. The CDR3 reads CASSLRTGGSNYGYTF. DNA for the CDR3: TGTGCCAGCAGCTTAAGGACAGGTGGAAGTAACTATGGCTACACCTTC.

The chain is built from TRBV24-1 and TRBJ1-5, with a weak D call TRBD1 (5 bases). The CDR3 has 12 amino acids. Trimming removed 10 bases at V and 3 bases at J, with 9 bases between. Germline loops: CDR1 KGHDR, CDR2 SFDVKD. The CDR3 DNA is TGTGCCACACAGGCTCCCAATCAGCCCCAGCATTTT. Protein sequence: CATQAPNQPQHF.

The V gene is TRBV2, the J gene TRBJ2-1; D not certain. V was cut by 7 bases and J by 0 bases, with 13 bases left in between. Germline CDR1 reads SNHLY; CDR2 reads FYNNEI. CDR3 size: 15 residues. CDR3 coding DNA: TGTGCCAGCATTCCAACACGAAGCTCCTACAATGAGCAGTTCTTC. Translating gives CASIPTRSSYNEQFF. Using reference TRBV2 and TRBJ2-1 for the parts outside the CDR3, the full variable domain is EPEVTQTPSHQVTQMGQEVILRCVPISNHLYFYWYRQILGQKVEFLVSFYNNEISEKSEIFDDQFSVERPDGSNFTLKIRSTKLEDSAMYFCASIPTRSSYNEQFFGPGTRLTVL.